This TCR beta chain emerged from a study of early T cells in non-severe SARS-CoV-2 infection. Study-wide background: Sequencing of unsorted whole blood was done on bulk RNA, leaving chains unpaired. Study-level points and caveats: Anti-spike CD8 specificities were favored by VDJdb matching, whose results missed private and CD4 specificities.

A note on this clonotype: Its antigen remains unidentified.

Unique molecular identifiers were attached to individual cDNA molecules. TCRdb reprocessed the 5' RACE reads with MiXCR, giving one entry per CDR3 protein. The data show 20,000 to 25,000 distinct CDR3 sequences, less than 5.5% seen once. The specimen sequenced was whole blood. The source is an adult who was a healthcare worker with PCR-confirmed SARS-CoV-2 infection or an uninfected control (not recorded which).

The CDR3, as DNA: TGCGCCAGCACCCACAGGGCTTCCTACGAGCAGTACTTC. It specifies CASTHRASYEQYF. This sequence joins TRBV23-1 and TRBJ2-7, with TRBD1 as a possible D gene (6 bases). TRBV23-1 is an open reading frame whose function is uncertain. CDR3 length: 13 amino acids. Trimming took off 7 bases at V and 1 base at J, with 11 bases between the two ends.